The 8 T cell receptor beta chains in this list originate from one sample, sequenced in a study of read filtering for tumor transcriptome and immune sequencing. From 400 to 450 ng of RNA, a library with molecular barcoded alpha/delta and beta/gamma adaptors was made. TCRdb fed the reads into MiXCR, producing one record per CDR3 protein. The sample lists more than 35,000 distinct CDR3 sequences, around 13% occurring once. Material: a population of CD138-negative cells sorted from bone marrow. Receptors originate from a donor at least 40 years old with multiple myeloma.

This clonotype was picked up many times. The chain recombines TRBV4-1 with TRBJ2-5, with D perhaps assigned TRBD1 or TRBD2 (5 bases each). Trimming cost V 3 bases and J 5 bases, with 19 bases left between them. In germline, CDR1 is MGHRA, CDR2 YSYEKL. The CDR3 length is 16 residues. This CDR3 reads CASSQGTLHRRETQYF. The CDR3, as DNA: TGCGCCAGCAGCCAGGGGACGCTTCACCGGCGGGAGACCCAGTACTTC.

Ten or more counts support this clonotype. The CDR3 sequence is CASSQDQELASNEQFF. CDR3 DNA sequence: TGTGCCAGCAGCCAAGACCAAGAACTAGCGTCGAATGAGCAGTTCTTC. The rearrangement links TRBV14 to TRBJ2-1, with 7 positions matching TRBD2. Losses at the gene ends were 0 bases for V and 7 bases for J; bases not matched to a gene: 9. CDR1 and CDR2 from the germline V gene are SGHDN and FVKESK. The CDR3 consists of 16 residues.

Many counts were recorded for this clonotype. This chain connects TRBV9 to TRBJ2-3; 11 bases align to TRBD2. The trim removed 4 bases at V and 5 bases at J, leaving 3 bases unmatched. Germline V gene data show CDR1 as SGDLS and CDR2 as YYNGEE. CDR3 length: 14 residues. CDR3 protein: CASSTSGRRDTQYF. The CDR3 DNA is TGTGCCAGCAGCACTAGCGGGAGACGAGATACGCAGTATTTT.

This clonotype was seen ten or more times. The rearrangement joins TRBV19 to TRBJ2-1, with TRBD2 identical over 9 bases. Germline lookup yields CDR1 LNHDA and CDR2 SQIVND (reference sequence). The CDR3 spans 14 residues. With V trimmed by 6 bases and J by 7 bases, 7 bases remained unmatched. The CDR3 nucleotides read TGTGCCAGTAGGGGGACTAGCACAAAAAATGAGCAGTTCTTC. Translation: CASRGTSTKNEQFF.

This clonotype has ten or more counts. The chain has TRBV7-8 and TRBJ2-7, with D unresolved. This CDR3 is built from 15 residues. Trimming took off 1 base at V and 0 bases at J, with 10 bases between the two ends. Germline V gene sequence: CDR1 SGHVS, CDR2 FQNEAQ. The CDR3 loop is CASSLGTAFSYEQYF. The CDR3 DNA sequence: TGTGCCAGCAGCTTAGGGACGGCCTTCTCCTACGAGCAGTACTTC.

This clonotype came up many times. The gene calls are TRBV7-2 and TRBJ2-1; D ambiguous. CDR1 SGHTA and CDR2 FQGNSA come from the germline V gene. This CDR3 has 13 residues. The V end lost 4 bases, the J end lost 8 bases, and 12 bases lay between the germline ends. In DNA, the CDR3 is TGTGCCAGCAGCTCCTGGGTCGAAGATGAGCAGTTCTTC. It translates to CASSSWVEDEQFF.

This clonotype was detected a few times. The chain combines TRBV5-1 with TRBJ2-3; 13 bases are shared with TRBD2. The CDR3 covers 14 residues. The germline CDR1 and CDR2 sequences are SGHRS and YFSETQ. V lost 5 bases, J lost 3 bases, and 0 bases stayed unmatched. The DNA for the CDR3 is TGCGCCAGCAGGGGACTAGCGGGAACAGATACGCAGTATTTT. Translated, it gives CASRGLAGTDTQYF.

In its sample, this clonotype was seen a few times. This sequence may be a read error, since a much larger clone differs from it by one base. This chain joins TRBV28 and TRBJ2-2; D might be TRBD2 (6 bases). The germline V gene has CDR1 MDHEN and CDR2 SYDVKM. Between the trimmed V and J ends, which lost 11 bases and 2 bases, there was a span of 24 bases. The CDR3 is 17 residues long. For the CDR3, the DNA is TGTGCCGGCATTCCCCTGAAATTCGCGGGAAACACCGGGGAGCTGTTTTTT. Protein: CAGIPLKFAGNTGELFF.